A single sample is the source of the 17 T cell receptor beta chains below, sequenced in a study of CD8+ T cells in alopecia areata. Treatment denoted: oral pan-JAK inhibitor, 5-10 mg twice daily. It was cDNA, reverse transcribed from extracted RNA, that served as the sequencing template. Some clones are missing from TCRdb's copy, which holds only in-frame ones; the method was immunoSEQ multiplex PCR. The repertoire holds more than 110,000 clones, with 80% to 90% as singletons. Sample: CD8+ T cells sorted from blood, taken at week 4, from a patient treated with tofacitinib. Source of these receptors: a human donor with alopecia areata.

The chain combines TRBV4-2 with TRBJ2-1; TRBD2 matches at 8 bases. After removal of 9 bases from V and 4 bases from J, the junction contained 11 bases not matched to a gene. The CDR3 extends over 15 amino acids. Germline values: CDR1 LGHNA, CDR2 YNFKEQ. The CDR3 region is CASCRGTREYNEQFF. For the CDR3, the DNA is TGTGCCAGTTGTAGAGGGACTAGGGAGTACAATGAGCAGTTCTTC.

The chain carries TRBV2 and TRBJ2-3, with 10 nucleotides matching TRBD2. The germline V gene encodes CDR1 SNHLY and CDR2 FYNNEI. With 2 bases clipped from V and 2 bases from J, the junction kept 4 bases outside the gene matches. This CDR3 is built from 16 residues. The CDR3 nucleotides read TGTGCCAGCAGTGAAAGAACTAGCGGGGCCACAGATACGCAGTATTTT. It translates to CASSERTSGATDTQYF. Drawing the rest from reference TRBV2 and TRBJ2-3, the complete variable domain is EPEVTQTPSHQVTQMGQEVILRCVPISNHLYFYWYRQILGQKVEFLVSFYNNEISEKSEIFDDQFSVERPDGSNFTLKIRSTKLEDSAMYFCASSERTSGATDTQYFGPGTRLTVL.

This clone was observed once. The chain is built from TRBV7-6 and TRBJ2-6; D is unresolved. CDR3 length: 18 residues. The germline gives CDR1 SGHVS, CDR2 FNYEAQ. Trimming cost V 2 bases and J 0 bases, with 14 bases left between them. CDR3 bases: TGTGCCAGCAGCTTATTGACGGCCTCAAGCTCTGGGGCCAACGTCCTGACTTTC. Residues: CASSLLTASSSGANVLTF.

The chain couples TRBV7-9 to TRBJ2-3; the D gene is possibly TRBD1 (5 bases). CDR1 and CDR2 from the germline V gene are SEHNR and FQNEAQ (reference sequence). V lost 0 bases and J lost 3, with 10 bases in between. The CDR3 length is 15 residues. The CDR3 sequence is CASSLAQGITDTQYF. The CDR3 nucleotides read TGTGCCAGCAGCTTAGCGCAGGGAATTACAGATACGCAGTATTTT.

This chain connects TRBV2 to TRBJ2-2, with a possible D match to TRBD1 (6 bases). Germline CDR1 reads SNHLY; CDR2 reads FYNNEI. The CDR3 is made up of 17 amino acids. Trimming pared 3 bases from V and 0 bases from J, leaving 14 bases between. The CDR3 region has the DNA TGTGCCAGCAGTGACGTGGAGGACAGCGCGAACACCGGGGAGCTGTTTTTT. Its protein is CASSDVEDSANTGELFF. The complete variable domain, with remaining parts taken from reference TRBV2 and TRBJ2-2, reads EPEVTQTPSHQVTQMGQEVILRCVPISNHLYFYWYRQILGQKVEFLVSFYNNEISEKSEIFDDQFSVERPDGSNFTLKIRSTKLEDSAMYFCASSDVEDSANTGELFFGEGSRLTVL.

V gene TRBV7-9 combines with J gene TRBJ1-2; 7 nucleotides align to TRBD1. Looked up from germline, CDR1 is SEHNR and CDR2 is FQNEAQ (reference sequence). The length of the CDR3 is 16 residues. V shed 4 bases and J 4 bases; nucleotides not matched to a gene: 12. The CDR3 is CASSSSRTGIPYGYTF. CDR3 bases: TGTGCCAGCAGCTCCTCCCGGACAGGTATCCCCTATGGCTACACCTTC.

This rearrangement joins TRBV29-1 to TRBJ2-1; D gene ambiguous. Trimming removed 7 bases from V and 8 bases from J, with 18 bases in between. The CDR3 extends over 13 amino acids. From germline, CDR1 is SQVTM and CDR2 ANQGSEA. Here the CDR3 DNA reads TGCAGCGCCTCGGGTCCCCTTGGGGATGAGCAGTTCTTC. The encoded protein is CSASGPLGDEQFF.

The CDR3 sequence is CSVVRDRDTQYF. The CDR3 DNA follows: TGCAGCGTTGTTAGGGACAGAGATACGCAGTATTTT. The chain joins TRBV29-1 to TRBJ2-3; 7 bases map to TRBD1. The CDR3 runs 12 residues. The trim removed 4 bases at V and 5 bases at J, leaving 3 bases unmatched. Germline V lookup: CDR1 SQVTM, CDR2 ANQGSEA.

V gene TRBV7-9 combines with J gene TRBJ2-5; maybe TRBD2 (5 bases). The V gene's germline CDR1 is SEHNR and CDR2 FQNEAQ (reference sequence). The CDR3 loop spans 15 amino acids. Trimming removed 6 bases at V and 0 bases at J, with 14 bases between. This CDR3 is CASSPHRGDQETQYF. The CDR3, as DNA: TGTGCCAGCAGTCCACACCGGGGAGACCAAGAGACCCAGTACTTC.

The chain employs TRBV7-9 and TRBJ2-1; 8 bases match TRBD1. Trimming cost V 5 bases and J 10 bases; bases outside gene matches: 10. The CDR3 spans 14 residues. Germline V CDR1 and CDR2: SEHNR, FQNEAQ (reference sequence). The CDR3 region has the DNA TGTGCCAGCAGCCCACTGGGGACAGGCCAGGAGCAGTTCTTC. This codes for CASSPLGTGQEQFF.

The chain has TRBV14 and TRBJ2-7; D gene ambiguous. Germline V gene data show CDR1 as SGHDN and CDR2 as FVKESK. CDR3 length equals 13 residues. V was cut by 1 base and J by 0 bases, with 4 bases left in between. The CDR3 here is CASSQGFSYEQYF. The CDR3 DNA follows: TGTGCCAGCAGCCAAGGCTTCTCCTACGAGCAGTACTTC. Complete variable domain (other parts from reference TRBV14 and TRBJ2-7): EAGVTQFPSHSVIEKGQTVTLRCDPISGHDNLYWYRRVMGKEIKFLLHFVKESKQDESGMPNNRFLAERTGGTYSTLKVQPAELEDSGVYFCASSQGFSYEQYFGPGTRLTVT.

The rearrangement joins TRBV5-8 to TRBJ1-1; unclear D gene. This CDR3 comprises 13 residues. With 4 bases removed from V and 0 bases from J, the gap between germline ends came to 7 bases. CDR1 and CDR2 from the germline V gene are SGHTS and YDEGEE. CDR3 sequence: CASSLSLNTEAFF. In DNA, the CDR3 is TGTGCCAGCAGCCTCTCTCTGAACACTGAAGCTTTCTTT.

The chain has TRBV21-1 and TRBJ2-2. TRBV21-1 is marked as a pseudogene. This CDR3 contains 16 residues. The CDR3 DNA reads as TGTGCCAGCAGCAAAGCGGGGGACGCTAACACCGGGGAGCTGTTTTTT. Protein: CASSKAGDANTGELFF.

The chain recombines TRBV29-1 with TRBJ1-1, with D maybe TRBD1 (6 bases). The length of the CDR3 is 13 residues. Trimming removed 2 bases from V and 5 bases from J, with 12 bases in between. Germline assignment: CDR1 SQVTM and CDR2 ANQGSEA. The CDR3, as DNA: TGCAGCGTTGAAACGGGGGCAGAGACTGAAGCTTTCTTT. Translated: CSVETGAETEAFF.

This clone was counted once. A read error may account for a junction end that differs from germline. The chain recombines TRBV7-7 with TRBJ1-2; maybe TRBD1 (6 bases). CDR1 is SSHAT and CDR2 is FNYEAQ in the germline V gene (reference sequence). This CDR3 has 14 amino acids. The CDR3 coding sequence is TGTGCTAGCAGCTTAGCCCTGCCAGGGGCTGGCTACACCTTC. This gives the protein CASSLALPGAGYTF. The full variable domain, with the rest looked up from reference TRBV7-7 and TRBJ1-2, is GAGVSQSPRYKVTKRGQDVTLRCDPISSHATLYWYQQALGQGPEFLTYFNYEAQPDKSGLPSDRFSAERPEGSISTLTIQRTEQRDSAMYRCASSLALPGAGYTFGSGTRLTVV.

The rearrangement uses TRBV18 and TRBJ1-4; the D is unclear. Germline CDR1 reads KGHSH; CDR2 reads LQKENI. The CDR3 length is 17 residues. The V end was cut by 2 bases, the J end by 0 bases, with 13 bases between. CDR3 residues: CASSPSQRGTTNEKLFF. In DNA form, the CDR3 reads TGTGCCAGCTCACCAAGCCAACGAGGGACAACTAATGAAAAACTGTTTTTT. Full variable domain (missing parts from reference TRBV18 and TRBJ1-4): NAGVMQNPRHLVRRRGQEARLRCSPMKGHSHVYWYRQLPEEGLKFMVYLQKENIIDESGMPKERFSAEFPKEGPSILRIQQVVRGDSAAYFCASSPSQRGTTNEKLFFGSGTQLSVL.

The CDR3 loop is CASFLGTEAFF. The CDR3, as DNA: TGTGCCAGCTTTTTGGGAACTGAAGCTTTCTTT. The chain combines TRBV25-1 with TRBJ1-1; D not resolved. The CDR3 consists of 11 residues. V lost 8 bases and J lost 5, with 9 bases in between. Germline V gene sequence: CDR1 MGHDK, CDR2 SYGVNS.